A single T cell receptor beta chain is shown here with its context. This record belongs to a study of neoadjuvant anti-PD-1 for oral cavity cancer. Using immunoSEQ multiplex PCR, the repertoire was profiled, and TCRdb retains in-frame clones only, with some absent. The sample holds roughly 60,000 clones, more than 65% seen once. The TCR comes from a person aged 40 to 85 with oral cavity squamous cell carcinoma. The source was PBMCs, collected before nivolumab (anti-PD-1) treatment.

CDR3 bases: TGTGCCAGCAGCCCCGGCGGCCTAGTGGGTCGGGGGGAGCTGTTTTTT. Translating gives CASSPGGLVGRGELFF. This chain joins TRBV5-4 and TRBJ2-2; the D is unclear. V lost 4 bases and J lost 8, with 21 bases in between. The CDR3 has 16 amino acids. Germline CDR1 reads SGHNT; CDR2 reads YYREEE (reference sequence).